A single sample gave rise to the 26 T cell receptor beta chains below, sequenced in a study of control samples from healthy donors and cancer patients. TCRdb's copy holds only in-frame clones and misses some; the assay was immunoSEQ multiplex PCR. The sample contains under 150,000 clones, more than 75% of which appear only once. The sample consisted of blood. The receptor set was obtained from a middle-aged man in good health.

The chain combines TRBV24-1 with TRBJ2-2, with 13 positions matching TRBD2. CDR1 is KGHDR, CDR2 SFDVKD, per germline. There are 16 residues in the CDR3. Losses at the gene ends were 3 bases for V and 7 bases for J; bases not matched to a gene: 4. The CDR3: CATSDPGLAGYGELFF. CDR3 DNA: TGTGCCACCAGTGATCCGGGACTAGCGGGGTACGGGGAGCTGTTTTTT.

V usage is TRBV5-8 and J usage is TRBJ1-4, with D perhaps TRBD1 (5 bases). Trimming pared 0 bases from V and 10 bases from J, leaving 16 bases between. In germline, CDR1 is SGHTS, CDR2 YDEGEE. CDR3 length: 15 residues. DNA for the CDR3: TGTGCCAGCAGCTTGGAAGTACAGGCCTGGAGAAAACTGTTTTTT. It yields the protein CASSLEVQAWRKLFF.

This clone was seen a handful of times. The rearrangement joins TRBV12-3 or TRBV12-4 to TRBJ2-7; D ambiguous. V was clipped by 4 bases and J by 7 bases, with 8 bases between them. The CDR3 is 11 residues long. CDR3 nucleotide sequence: TGTGCCAGCAGTTACACTAAGGAGCAGTACTTC. Translation gives CASSYTKEQYF.

V gene TRBV7-9 combines with J gene TRBJ2-7; TRBD2 agrees at 8 bases. V was pared by 1 base and J by 0 bases, with 5 bases of the junction left unmatched. Germline CDR1 SEHNR, CDR2 FQNEAQ (reference sequence). This CDR3 comprises 16 residues. The CDR3: CASSLGNGGASYEQYF. The CDR3, as DNA: TGTGCCAGCAGCTTAGGCAACGGGGGGGCCTCCTACGAGCAGTACTTC.

The chain recombines TRBV5-8 with TRBJ1-6, with 12 nucleotides matching TRBD1. The CDR3 is 14 amino acids. V dropped 5 bases and J dropped 10; count of bases not matched to a gene: 4. Germline lookup yields CDR1 SGHTS and CDR2 YDEGEE. The CDR3 sequence is CASSPGQGASPLHF. The DNA of the CDR3 is TGTGCCAGCAGTCCGGGACAGGGGGCGTCACCCCTCCACTTT. The complete variable domain, with remaining parts taken from reference TRBV5-8 and TRBJ1-6, reads EAGVTQSPTHLIKTRGQQATLRCSPISGHTSVYWYQQALGLGLQFLLWYDEGEERNRGNFPPRFSGRQFPNYSSELNVNALELEDSALYLCASSPGQGASPLHFGNGTRLTVT.

This rearrangement joins TRBV3-1 (or the pseudogene TRBV3-2) to TRBJ1-1, with a possible D match to TRBD1 (6 bases). The CDR3 is 15 residues long. Per the germline V gene, CDR1 is LGHDT and CDR2 is YNNKEL (reference sequence). The V end lost 5 bases, the J end lost 1 base, and 14 bases lay between the germline ends. CDR3 loop: CASSEGGGGNTEAFF. CDR3 DNA sequence: TGTGCCAGCAGCGAAGGGGGAGGGGGGAACACTGAAGCTTTCTTT.

The V and J genes are TRBV7-2 and TRBJ2-3, with TRBD2 identical over 9 bases. The CDR3 runs to 17 residues. In germline, CDR1 is SGHTA, CDR2 FQGNSA. The junction had 6 bases not matched to a gene; V was cut back by 0 bases and J by 2 bases. CDR3 sequence reads: CASSLARLAGNTDTQYF. The CDR3 bases are TGTGCCAGCAGCTTAGCCCGCCTAGCGGGGAACACAGATACGCAGTATTTT.

V is TRBV7-2 and J is TRBJ2-4; 8 bases align to TRBD2. V shed 5 bases, J shed 3 bases, and the junction held 15 bases outside the gene matches. The length of the CDR3 is 18 residues. Germline values: CDR1 SGHTA, CDR2 FQGNSA. The CDR3 DNA sequence: TGTGCCAGCAGCCGCCTTGGGACTCGTGCGGGGGGCAAAAACATTCAGTACTTC. Translation gives CASSRLGTRAGGKNIQYF.

This clone has just one count. The chain recombines TRBV11-3 with TRBJ2-7, with TRBD1 matching over 10 bases. After removal of 8 bases from V and 2 bases from J, the junction contained 6 bases not matched to a gene. The CDR3 is 14 residues long. Germline values: CDR1 SGHNT, CDR2 YENEEA. The CDR3 DNA reads TGTGCCAGCGGATCCGGGACAGGGGCCTACGAGCAGTACTTC. This gives the protein CASGSGTGAYEQYF.

V usage is TRBV25-1 and J usage is TRBJ2-5; D is ambiguous. With 1 base removed from V and 2 bases from J, the gap between germline ends came to 11 bases. The CDR3 is 15 residues long. In germline, CDR1 is MGHDK, CDR2 SYGVNS. CDR3 sequence: CASSESTVPQETQYF. CDR3 bases: TGTGCCAGCAGTGAATCGACGGTGCCACAAGAGACCCAGTACTTC. Based on the CDR3 plus reference TRBV25-1 and TRBJ2-5, the full variable domain is EADIYQTPRYLVIGTGKKITLECSQTMGHDKMYWYQQDPGMELHLIHYSYGVNSTEKGDLSSESTVSRIRTEHFPLTLESARPSHTSQYLCASSESTVPQETQYFGPGTRLLVL.

This chain links TRBV20-1 with TRBJ2-1; D unresolved. Germline assignment: CDR1 DFQATT and CDR2 SNEGSKA (reference sequence). V was trimmed by 4 bases and J by 7 bases, leaving 5 bases between them. This CDR3 is built from 10 residues. The chain's CDR3 is CSATRNEQFF. The CDR3 DNA is TGCAGTGCTACACGGAATGAGCAGTTCTTC.

This chain joins TRBV3-1 (or the pseudogene TRBV3-2) and TRBJ1-2, with 9 positions matching TRBD1. The CDR3 spans 18 residues. Germline V gene data show CDR1 as LGHDT and CDR2 as YNNKEL (reference sequence). J was trimmed by 4 bases and V by 3 bases; bases with no gene match: 15. Written as DNA, the CDR3 is TGTGCCAGCAGCCACCAATCTAAACAGGGGGCAAGGATCTATGGCTACACCTTC. Encoded protein: CASSHQSKQGARIYGYTF.

The chain recombines TRBV6-5 with TRBJ1-2; D is perhaps TRBD1 (6 bases). Germline V CDR1 and CDR2: MNHEY, SVGAGI. Trimming shortened V by 9 bases and J by 6 bases, and 20 bases separated the two germline ends. This CDR3 comprises 14 residues. DNA for the CDR3: TGTGCCAGTTTAGGGGGGGGGCCCCTTAATGGCTACACCTTC. Translation: CASLGGGPLNGYTF.

The chain joins TRBV18 to TRBJ2-6; 7 bases are a match to TRBD2. Looked up from germline, CDR1 is KGHSH and CDR2 is LQKENI. The CDR3 sequence is 15 residues long. V lost 5 bases, J lost 3 bases, and 4 bases stayed unmatched. The CDR3 reads CASSSGLGGANVLTF. As DNA, the CDR3 is TGTGCCAGCTCATCCGGACTAGGTGGGGCCAACGTCCTGACTTTC.

This chain links TRBV6-6 with TRBJ1-2; 7 bases are a match to TRBD1. With 4 bases clipped from V and 4 bases from J, the junction kept 3 bases outside the gene matches. This CDR3 contains 13 residues. CDR1 is MNHNY and CDR2 is SVGAGI in the germline V gene (reference sequence). CDR3 in amino acids: CASSSGTVYGYTF. In nucleotides, the CDR3 is TGTGCCAGCAGTTCCGGGACAGTCTATGGCTACACCTTC.

The V call is TRBV6-1, the J call TRBJ2-7; D call uncertain. Trimming left V 2 bases short and J 2 bases short, with 16 bases between. This CDR3 has 16 residues. The germline V gene has CDR1 MNHNS and CDR2 SASEGT. CDR3 amino acids: CASSEPKTVIAYEQYF. As DNA, the CDR3 is TGTGCCAGCAGTGAACCTAAAACAGTAATCGCCTACGAGCAGTACTTC.

The chain links TRBV19 to TRBJ1-5, with D unresolved. With 5 bases removed from V and 1 base from J, the gap between germline ends came to 12 bases. Germline lookup yields CDR1 LNHDA and CDR2 SQIVND (reference sequence). The CDR3 contains 15 residues. Written as DNA, the CDR3 is TGTGCCAGTAGTCAGTCCACGGTGAGCAATCAGCCCCAGCATTTT. This sequence encodes CASSQSTVSNQPQHF. The full variable domain, its missing parts supplied by reference TRBV19 and TRBJ1-5, is DGGITQSPKYLFRKEGQNVTLSCEQNLNHDAMYWYRQDPGQGLRLIYYSQIVNDFQKGDIAEGYSVSREKKESFPLTVTSAQKNPTAFYLCASSQSTVSNQPQHFGDGTRLSIL.

The rearrangement joins TRBV6-5 to TRBJ2-2, with 8 bases that match TRBD1. This CDR3 region has 14 residues. After removal of 6 bases from V and 7 bases from J, the junction contained 7 bases not matched to a gene. Germline V gene data show CDR1 as MNHEY and CDR2 as SVGAGI. CDR3: CASRGQGAGGELFF. The CDR3 nucleotides are TGTGCCAGCAGAGGCCAGGGGGCGGGCGGGGAGCTGTTTTTT.

This clone showed up just once. This CDR3 is CASTGGATYEQYF. The CDR3 DNA reads TGCGCCAGCACAGGTGGGGCAACCTACGAGCAGTACTTC. The chain has TRBV10-2 and TRBJ2-7, with D perhaps TRBD1 (5 bases). The germline gives CDR1 WSHSY, CDR2 SAAADI. There are 13 residues in the CDR3. V was pared by 7 bases and J by 2 bases, with 12 bases between.

The chain is built from TRBV5-4 and TRBJ1-1, with D possibly TRBD1 on 5 matching bases. Germline CDR1 SGHNT, CDR2 YYREEE (reference sequence). V gave up 0 bases and J gave up 2 bases, with 14 bases separating them. The CDR3 spans 16 residues. The CDR3 nucleotides are TGTGCCAGCAGCTTGGTCGGCGGGAGGGGCAACACTGAAGCTTTCTTT. Translation: CASSLVGGRGNTEAFF.

The chain links TRBV13 to TRBJ1-1; tentatively, D is TRBD1 (5 bases). Per germline, CDR1 PRHDT and CDR2 FYEKMQ (reference sequence). The CDR3 has 12 residues. V lost 5 bases and J 7 bases, leaving 11 bases between the germline ends. The CDR3 sequence is CASSREGNEAFF. The DNA for the CDR3 is TGTGCCAGCAGCCGTGAGGGGAATGAAGCTTTCTTT.

The chain uses TRBV3-1 (or the pseudogene TRBV3-2) and TRBJ2-2; D gene uncertain. The germline V and J ends were trimmed by 1 base and 7 bases, with 7 bases remaining between them. The CDR3 consists of 13 residues. Germline V gene sequence: CDR1 LGHDT, CDR2 YNNKEL (reference sequence). The CDR3 loop is CASSQVPSGELFF. CDR3 nucleotide sequence: TGTGCCAGCAGCCAAGTTCCTAGCGGGGAGCTGTTTTTT.

The chain is built from TRBV10-2 and TRBJ1-1; D is unresolved. Germline CDR1 is WSHSY and CDR2 is SAAADI. The V end lost 0 bases, the J end lost 1 base, and 3 bases lay between the germline ends. CDR3 length: 13 amino acids. CDR3 bases: TGCGCCAGCAGTGAGTCACAGAACACTGAAGCTTTCTTT. Translating it yields CASSESQNTEAFF.

This clone was counted between two and nine times. This rearrangement joins TRBV5-6 to TRBJ1-2, with D maybe TRBD1 (6 bases). The V end lost 0 bases, the J end lost 5 bases, and 26 bases lay between the germline ends. Germline assignment: CDR1 SGHDT and CDR2 YYEEEE. The CDR3 length is 19 residues. The CDR3 region has the DNA TGTGCCAGCAGCTTGGCTGGGGGCTCGTGGCAGGGGAGCCAATATGGCTACACCTTC. As protein: CASSLAGGSWQGSQYGYTF.

This clone was detected once. Other DNA sequences in the sample encode the same CDR3. The rearrangement links TRBV29-1 to TRBJ2-7, with 7 bases fitting TRBD1. This CDR3 has 12 amino acids. With V trimmed by 5 bases and J by 0 bases, 1 base remained unmatched. Germline loops: CDR1 SQVTM, CDR2 ANQGSEA. The CDR3 is CSVRDSSYEQYF. DNA of the CDR3: TGCAGCGTTAGGGACAGCTCCTACGAGCAGTACTTC.

Concerning this clone itself: The same CDR3 can be traced to other DNA sequences in this sample. The DNA of the CDR3 is TGTGCCAGCCGGGATTCTAGCGGGGGGGCTGTCGGGGAGCTGTTTTTT. Translated: CASRDSSGGAVGELFF. The genes are TRBV7-2 and TRBJ2-2, with 12 positions matching TRBD2. Germline trimming cut 8 bases from V and 7 bases from J; bases unmatched to any gene: 11. Germline lookup yields CDR1 SGHTA and CDR2 FQGNSA. The CDR3 sequence is 16 residues long.